This T cell receptor beta chain was profiled in a study of T-cell memory formation after mild COVID-19. Whole-study context: TCR clusters were mostly confined to one donor each. Study results and caveats: Contracting CD4+ clones sat mainly in CM and EM; CD8+ in EMRA. Several responding clones turned up in pre-infection memory, indicating that cross-reactive memory may have taken part.

The CDR3 runs to 14 residues. V was shortened by 6 bases and J by 3 bases, with 13 bases between the two germline ends. Germline CDR1 KGHDR, CDR2 SFDVKD. To note about this clonotype: No antigen is known for it.

5'RACE with constant-segment primers built TCRalpha and TCRbeta cDNA libraries with UMIs. Via MiXCR, TCRdb re-called the 5' RACE reads, giving one row per CDR3 protein. This table has approximately 250,000 distinct CDR3 sequences, approximately 15% appearing once. This clonotype was obtained from an adult woman who had mild COVID-19 (a few samples of this study predate the infection). Cell type and time point are not known. Sequenced sample: PBMCs or a T cell subset sorted from them (not recorded which). V is TRBV24-1 and J is TRBJ1-2; D gene ambiguous. CDR3 DNA: TGTGCCACCAGTTCTACAGATCCATACTATGGCTACACCTTC. It is translated as CATSSTDPYYGYTF.